This TCR beta chain was identified during a study of PD-1 blockade in classical Hodgkin lymphoma. CDR1 MNHEY and CDR2 SVGAGI come from the germline V gene. Trimming stripped 5 bases from V and 3 bases from J, with 14 bases between. CDR3 size: 15 residues. Study outcomes and limitations: Individuals initiating nivolumab under 1 year after ASCT were excluded. TCR diversity in CD4+, not CD8+, cells rose significantly by C4D1.

Data came from immunoSEQ multiplex PCR; TCRdb stores just in-frame clones and leaves some out. The sample includes 25,000 to 35,000 clones, roughly four fifths of them seen just once. This sample's time point: cycle 4 day 1 (C4D1), after 6 weeks of nivolumab. Each patient relapsed following autologous stem cell transplantation, and prior brentuximab vedotin exposure differed. Magnetic negative selection was used to purify CD4+ T cells from thawed PBMCs. About this clone itself: Its specificity is not known.

The chain uses TRBV6-5 and TRBJ1-5; possibly TRBD1 for D (5 bases). Here the sequenced sample was CD4+ T cells from blood, taken before the fourth cycle of nivolumab. The origin of this receptor is a human donor with classical Hodgkin lymphoma. This CDR3 reads CASSGLAGTNQPQHF. As DNA, the CDR3 is TGTGCCAGCAGTGGCCTTGCTGGGACCAATCAGCCCCAGCATTTT.